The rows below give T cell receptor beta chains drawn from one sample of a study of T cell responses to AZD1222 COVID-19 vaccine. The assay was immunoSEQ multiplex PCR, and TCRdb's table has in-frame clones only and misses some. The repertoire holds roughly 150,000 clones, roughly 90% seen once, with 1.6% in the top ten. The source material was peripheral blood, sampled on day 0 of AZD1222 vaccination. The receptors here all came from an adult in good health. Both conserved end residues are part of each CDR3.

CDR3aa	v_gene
CASSLAWEWYF	TRBV5-6
CATSRDFVAETQYF	TRBV15
CASTPGGTAKNYGYTF	TRBV6-6
CASSKKRGAANVLTF	TRBV5-6
CASSLRAGTSIRDYGYTF	TRBV5-1
CASSQLLAGVGNIQYF	TRBV3-1/TRBV3-2
CASSLGTGGLFYEQYF	TRBV7-8
CASSRSGREGGTDTQYF	TRBV5-4
CASSLTGVLKTQYF	TRBV5-1
CASSELWGTQNYGYTF	TRBV2
CASSPSANTGELFF	TRBV18
CASSQGQGDLFF	TRBV5-5
CASSPSRGGYTF	TRBV11-2
CASSLLGTKNIQYF	TRBV4-1
CASSLWYGTQGAPQHF	TRBV5-5
CAWSGAGFSPLHF	TRBV30
CASGLREGWNEQFF	TRBV12-5
CASSARDRVYNEQFF	TRBV9
CASSVQRGSYNEQFF	TRBV10-2
CSVERGQGAGEAFF	TRBV29-1
CASSHDPGGETQYF	TRBV4-1
CASSLKSPGQGSHEQYF	TRBV3-1/TRBV3-2
CASSPGGNQETQYF	TRBV7-9
CASSPGTGGGNQPQHF	TRBV7-2